This TCR beta chain was documented in a study of blood T cell repertoires in COVID-19. Study overall: COVID-19 samples from acute and convalescent phases originated in the United States, Italy and Spain.

The germline gives CDR1 MGHRA, CDR2 YSYEKL. The CDR3 is 15 residues long. V was pared by 1 base and J by 1 base, with 3 bases of the junction left unmatched. Sequencing was performed with immunoSEQ multiplex PCR; in TCRdb, only in-frame clones are kept and a portion is missing. Here the sample spans approximately 100,000 clones, 65% to 90% being singletons. This clone has just one count. The chain uses TRBV4-1 and TRBJ2-5; 7 nucleotides agree with TRBD2. The material sequenced was peripheral blood. The sequence was collected from a woman of 80 years or more with active or convalescent COVID-19. CDR3 coding DNA: TGCGCCAGCAGCCAAGGCCTAGCGGTCCAAGAGACCCAGTACTTC. Amino acids: CASSQGLAVQETQYF.